This T cell receptor (beta chain) is drawn from a study of post-analysis software for immune sequencing data (dated by TCRdb to the mid-2010s). Study-level background: Recorded disease courses included relapsing-remitting, secondary progressive and progressive-relapsing multiple sclerosis, with some patients lacking subtype annotation. A subset of samples was prepared in parallel using single-end sample barcoding, then pooled and co-amplified after Illumina adapter ligation. Patient repertoires were compared against ten to eleven previously published healthy control repertoires from donors aged roughly 6 to 27 years. Study-wide conclusions, independent of this receptor: Significantly lower normalized Chao1 diversity was found in multiple sclerosis patients than in controls, suggesting substantial peripheral T-cell clonal expansion. The multiple sclerosis patient group was slightly younger than the control group. Strong co-clustering of samples prepared in the same batch was shown by direct clustering with F measure, prompting a batch-effect correction. Roughly 5 TRBV segments, including TRBV5-6, TRBV5-1 and TRBV20-1, were significantly more frequent in patients than controls.

To demonstrate the VDJtools post-analysis software, TCR beta repertoires were profiled from the peripheral blood of 13 young patients with multiple sclerosis. Multiple sclerosis patients were children and adolescents aged roughly 6 to 17 years. Libraries were constructed by PCR. TCRdb records Illumina HiSeq 2500 as the sequencer. To reduce PCR and sequencing biases, unique molecular identifiers were incorporated into the TCR beta cDNA libraries. Every 1 to 10 million input T cells yielded approximately 500,000 cDNA molecules, meaning each molecule approximated one T cell. The patient libraries were prepared and sequenced using the same protocol as the earlier healthy control dataset. Within a given batch, samples were prepared together, multiplexed and sequenced on the same HiSeq lane. As for the original processing: Raw barcoded reads were processed with MIGEC, and single-read molecular identifier groups were discarded before consensus assembly and CDR3 extraction. Clonotype tables were post-analysed with VDJtools, and diversity was normalized by down-sampling all datasets to the smallest sample size. Repertoire overlap clustering matched CDR3 amino acid but not nucleotide sequences to correct batch-related cross-sample contamination. TCRdb reprocessed the public reads (quality trimming at Q25 with fastp, clone calling with MiXCR) and kept in-frame beta chains. Each entry is one CDR3 protein sequence, shown with its most common DNA and genes. These V and J calls derive from TCRdb rather than the authors' analysis. The sample yields 750,000 to 950,000 distinct CDR3 sequences; about 50% were counted once. The ten largest clones capture approximately 4.5% of the sample.

Remarks on this clonotype: Its antigen has not been determined. A junction end diverges from the germline sequence, so it may reflect a read error.

From the cysteine through the phenylalanine, the CDR3 covers 14 amino acids. Only the CDR3 DNA stays, 42 bases, in frame from base 1. The germline V gene encodes CDR1 SGHDT and CDR2 YYEEEE. The rearranged segments are TRBV5-6 and TRBJ1-5; TRBD1 is perhaps the D gene, given 5 matching bases. The sequencing sample was made of blood. This receptor was obtained from a girl aged 10-17 years with multiple sclerosis. CDR3 reads: CASSLVQDNQPQHF. The DNA reads TGTGCCAGTAGCTTGGTACAGGACAATCAGCCCCAGCATTTT.